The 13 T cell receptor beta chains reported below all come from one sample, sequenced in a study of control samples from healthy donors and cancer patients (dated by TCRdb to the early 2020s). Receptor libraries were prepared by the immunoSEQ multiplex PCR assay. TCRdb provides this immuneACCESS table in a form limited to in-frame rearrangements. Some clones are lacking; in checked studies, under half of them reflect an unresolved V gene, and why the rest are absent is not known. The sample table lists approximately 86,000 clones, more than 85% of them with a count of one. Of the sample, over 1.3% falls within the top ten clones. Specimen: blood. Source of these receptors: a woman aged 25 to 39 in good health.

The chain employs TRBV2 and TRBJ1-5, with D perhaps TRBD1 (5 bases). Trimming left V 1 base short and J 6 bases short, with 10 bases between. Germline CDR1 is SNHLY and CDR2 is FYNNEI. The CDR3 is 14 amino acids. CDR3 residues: CASSEDRTSQPQHF. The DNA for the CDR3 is TGTGCCAGCAGTGAAGATCGGACATCTCAGCCCCAGCATTTT. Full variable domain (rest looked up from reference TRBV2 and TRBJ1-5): EPEVTQTPSHQVTQMGQEVILRCVPISNHLYFYWYRQILGQKVEFLVSFYNNEISEKSEIFDDQFSVERPDGSNFTLKIRSTKLEDSAMYFCASSEDRTSQPQHFGDGTRLSIL.

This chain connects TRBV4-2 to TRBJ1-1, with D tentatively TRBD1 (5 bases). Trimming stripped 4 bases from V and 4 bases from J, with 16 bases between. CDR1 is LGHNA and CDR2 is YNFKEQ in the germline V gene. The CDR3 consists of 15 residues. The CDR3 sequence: CASSRVMGRGTEAFF. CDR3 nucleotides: TGTGCCAGCAGCCGGGTTATGGGAAGGGGCACTGAAGCTTTCTTT.

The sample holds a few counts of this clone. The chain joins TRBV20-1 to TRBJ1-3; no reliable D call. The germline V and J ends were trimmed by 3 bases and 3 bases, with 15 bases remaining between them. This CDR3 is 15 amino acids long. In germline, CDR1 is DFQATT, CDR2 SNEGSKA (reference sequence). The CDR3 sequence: CSASWLAGSGNTIYF. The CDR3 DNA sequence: TGCAGTGCTAGTTGGTTGGCAGGTAGTGGAAACACCATATATTTT.

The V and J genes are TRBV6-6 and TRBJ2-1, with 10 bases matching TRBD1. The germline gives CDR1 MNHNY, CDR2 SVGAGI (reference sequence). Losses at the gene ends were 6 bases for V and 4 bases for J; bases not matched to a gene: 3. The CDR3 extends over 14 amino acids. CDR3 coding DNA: TGTGCCAGCAGCACGGGACAGGGGTACAATGAGCAGTTCTTC. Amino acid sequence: CASSTGQGYNEQFF.

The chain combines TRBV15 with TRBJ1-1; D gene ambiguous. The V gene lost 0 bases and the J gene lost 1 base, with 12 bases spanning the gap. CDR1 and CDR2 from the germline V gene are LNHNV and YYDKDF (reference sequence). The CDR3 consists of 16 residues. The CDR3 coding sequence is TGTGCCACCAGCAGAGATGCAACAGTTCAGAACACTGAAGCTTTCTTT. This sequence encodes CATSRDATVQNTEAFF.

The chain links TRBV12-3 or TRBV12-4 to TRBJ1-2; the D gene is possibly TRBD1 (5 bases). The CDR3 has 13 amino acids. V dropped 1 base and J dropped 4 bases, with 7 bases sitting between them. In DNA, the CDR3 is TGTGCCAGCAGTTTAGGAGGGACCTATGGCTACACCTTC. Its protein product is CASSLGGTYGYTF.

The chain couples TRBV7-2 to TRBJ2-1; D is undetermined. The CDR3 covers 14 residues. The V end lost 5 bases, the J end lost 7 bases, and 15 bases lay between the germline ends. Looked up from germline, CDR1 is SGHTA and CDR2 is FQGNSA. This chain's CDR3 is CASSLARVGNEQFF. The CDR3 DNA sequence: TGTGCCAGCAGCCTCGCTAGGGTAGGGAATGAGCAGTTCTTC.

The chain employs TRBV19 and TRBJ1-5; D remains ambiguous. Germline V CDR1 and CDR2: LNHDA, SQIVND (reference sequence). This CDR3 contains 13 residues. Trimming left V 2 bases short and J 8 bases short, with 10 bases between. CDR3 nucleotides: TGTGCCAGTAGTATACCTCCTCGAGAGCCCCAGCATTTT. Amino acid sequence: CASSIPPREPQHF.

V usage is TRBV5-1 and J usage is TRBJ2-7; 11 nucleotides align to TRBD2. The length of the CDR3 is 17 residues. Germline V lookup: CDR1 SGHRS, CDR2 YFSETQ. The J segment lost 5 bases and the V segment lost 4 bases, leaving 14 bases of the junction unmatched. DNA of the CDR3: TGCGCCAGCAGCCCAATCTCTAGCGGGAGGACCCAAAACGAGCAGTACTTC. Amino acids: CASSPISSGRTQNEQYF.

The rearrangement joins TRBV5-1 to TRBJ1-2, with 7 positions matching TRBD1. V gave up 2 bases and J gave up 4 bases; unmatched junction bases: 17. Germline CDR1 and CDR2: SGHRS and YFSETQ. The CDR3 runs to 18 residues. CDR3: CASSFVGGEGESSYGYTF. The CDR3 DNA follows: TGCGCCAGCAGCTTCGTAGGGGGCGAAGGAGAGTCGTCCTATGGCTACACCTTC.

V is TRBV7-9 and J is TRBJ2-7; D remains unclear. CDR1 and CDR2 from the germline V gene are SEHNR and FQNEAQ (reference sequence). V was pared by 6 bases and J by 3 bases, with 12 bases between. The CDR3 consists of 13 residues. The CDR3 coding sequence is TGTGCCAGCAGACTCGACCCCAACTACGAGCAGTACTTC. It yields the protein CASRLDPNYEQYF.

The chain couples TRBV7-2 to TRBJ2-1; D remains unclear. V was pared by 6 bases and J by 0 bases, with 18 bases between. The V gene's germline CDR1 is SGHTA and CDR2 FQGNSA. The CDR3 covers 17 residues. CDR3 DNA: TGTGCCAGCAGTTATAAAAAGGTTGACCACTCCTACAATGAGCAGTTCTTC. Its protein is CASSYKKVDHSYNEQFF.

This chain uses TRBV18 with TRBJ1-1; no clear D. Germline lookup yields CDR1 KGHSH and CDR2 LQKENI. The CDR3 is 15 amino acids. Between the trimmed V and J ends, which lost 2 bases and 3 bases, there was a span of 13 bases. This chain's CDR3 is CASSPISSRDTEAFF. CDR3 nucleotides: TGTGCCAGCTCACCAATATCTTCGAGGGACACTGAAGCTTTCTTT.